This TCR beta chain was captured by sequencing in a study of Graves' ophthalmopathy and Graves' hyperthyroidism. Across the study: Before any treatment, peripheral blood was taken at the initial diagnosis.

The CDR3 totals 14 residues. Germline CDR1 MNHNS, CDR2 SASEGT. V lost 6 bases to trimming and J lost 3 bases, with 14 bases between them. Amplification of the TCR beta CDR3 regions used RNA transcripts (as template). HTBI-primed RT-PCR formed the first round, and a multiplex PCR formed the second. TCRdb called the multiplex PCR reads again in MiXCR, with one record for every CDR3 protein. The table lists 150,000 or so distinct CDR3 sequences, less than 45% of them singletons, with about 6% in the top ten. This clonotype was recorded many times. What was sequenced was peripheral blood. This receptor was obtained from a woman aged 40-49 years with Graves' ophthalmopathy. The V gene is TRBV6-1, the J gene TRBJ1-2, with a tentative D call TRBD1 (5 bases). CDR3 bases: TGTGCCAGCAGCCTATTGGGGGAGGACTATGGCTACACCTTC. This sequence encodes CASSLLGEDYGYTF.